Following are 9 T cell receptor beta chains from one sample sequenced in a study of identical twins. TCRdb reanalysed the 5' RACE reads using MiXCR and keeps one entry per CDR3 protein. The sample has fewer than 550,000 distinct CDR3 sequences; more than 13% are singletons. These sequences were also reported in another study, on yellow fever vaccine responses in identical twins.

The sequencing input was CD4+ T cells sorted from blood. These receptor sequences come from a woman under 30 in good health.

This clonotype was counted only a few times. This chain joins TRBV9 and TRBJ2-5; D ambiguous. The CDR3 is made up of 14 amino acids. V was clipped by 0 bases and J by 1 base, with 7 bases between them. Germline values: CDR1 SGDLS, CDR2 YYNGEE. The CDR3, as DNA: TGTGCCAGCAGCGTAGGAGTACGCCAAGAGACCCAGTACTTC. The encoded protein is CASSVGVRQETQYF.

This rearrangement joins TRBV7-9 to TRBJ2-7; TRBD1 matches at 11 bases. The trim removed 5 bases at V and 6 bases at J, leaving 9 bases unmatched. This CDR3 is 15 amino acids long. Germline V gene data show CDR1 as SEHNR and CDR2 as FQNEAQ (reference sequence). CDR3 bases: TGTGCCAGCAGCCTCCCGGGACAGGGGGTCGCCGAGCAGTACTTC. Residues: CASSLPGQGVAEQYF.

The chain has TRBV28 and TRBJ2-3; no firm D call. In germline, CDR1 is MDHEN, CDR2 SYDVKM. This CDR3 spans 10 amino acids. Trimming left V 6 bases short and J 15 bases short, with 13 bases between. The CDR3 DNA sequence: TGTGCCAGCAGCCGCTTAGGCACCTATTTT. This encodes CASSRLGTYF.

This clonotype turned up a few times. At one end the junction does not follow the germline gene, possibly because of a read error. The chain employs TRBV11-2 and TRBJ2-7; no firm D call. CDR1 is SGHAT, CDR2 FQNNGV, per germline. The CDR3 is 14 residues long. The CDR3 is CASSPGRSPTSHFF. The CDR3 DNA reads as TGTGCCAGCAGCCCCGGCAGGAGCCCTACGAGTCATTTCTTC. The variable domain in full, with the rest retrieved from reference TRBV11-2 and TRBJ2-7, is EAGVAQSPRYKIIEKRQSVAFWCNPISGHATLYWYQQILGQGPKLLIQFQNNGVVDDSQLPKDRFSAERLKGVDSTLKIQPAKLEDSAVYLCASSPGRSPTSHFFGPGTRLTVT.

The rearrangement links TRBV6-1 to TRBJ2-3; D gene uncertain. The CDR3 runs to 17 residues. Germline values: CDR1 MNHNS, CDR2 SASEGT. V was clipped by 2 bases and J by 0 bases, with 15 bases between them. The CDR3 DNA is TGTGCCAGCAGTGAAACCCGGGTCCCCATTAGCACAGATACGCAGTATTTT. Translated, it gives CASSETRVPISTDTQYF.

This clonotype was seen a few times. The chain carries TRBV4-2 and TRBJ2-2, with TRBD2 matching 7 bases. From germline, CDR1 is LGHNA and CDR2 YNFKEQ. This CDR3 spans 14 amino acids. J lost 2 bases, V lost 6 bases, and 3 bases had no gene match. CDR3 sequence reads: CASRPSGNTGELFF. The CDR3 nucleotides are TGTGCCAGCAGACCTAGCGGAAACACCGGGGAGCTGTTTTTT.

On this clonotype itself: Compared with germline, one end of the junction differs, possibly owing to a read error. The chain uses TRBV6-1 and TRBJ2-1, with TRBD1 matching 7 bases. The CDR3 sequence is 11 residues long. In germline, CDR1 is MNHNS, CDR2 SASEGT. The CDR3 region has the DNA TGTGCCAGCAGTGAATCAGGGGGTGGGATCTTC. It specifies CASSESGGGIF.

In its sample, this clonotype was seen many times. This chain joins TRBV15 and TRBJ2-5, with 15 bases lining up with TRBD2. Germline CDR1 reads LNHNV; CDR2 reads YYDKDF (reference sequence). The CDR3 extends over 17 amino acids. Trimming removed 1 base from V and 4 bases from J; junction bases left unmatched: 4. CDR3 DNA sequence: TGTGCCACCAGCAGAGTCTTGGGACTAGCGGGGGGAGAGACCCAGTACTTC. It codes for CATSRVLGLAGGETQYF.

In its sample, this clonotype was seen a few times. This chain uses TRBV24-1 with TRBJ1-1; tentatively, D is TRBD1 (5 bases). CDR1 is KGHDR, CDR2 SFDVKD, per germline. V lost 8 bases and J 1 base, leaving 13 bases between the germline ends. The length of the CDR3 is 14 residues. The CDR3 sequence is CATKWGYGNTEAFF. CDR3 nucleotides: TGTGCCACCAAGTGGGGGTATGGGAACACTGAAGCTTTCTTT.